The TCR beta chain under discussion was sequenced for a study of T cell repertoires in cytomegalovirus infection. Background on the study: Public TCR beta signatures provided an indication of both CMV infection and a matching HLA type. Study results and caveats: Identification of carriers of CMV plus the relevant HLA was performed using cumulative public TCR beta family frequency. Clonotypes of TCR beta that were HLA-C-restricted and CMV-specific dominated the ex vivo response.

A word on this clonotype: Its specificity is unknown.

Each CDR3 protein gets one entry after TCRdb re-called the reads with MiXCR. The data show approximately 250,000 distinct CDR3 sequences, approximately 8.3% seen once. Germline assignment: CDR1 KGHSH and CDR2 LQKENI. Losses at the gene ends were 3 bases for V and 4 bases for J; bases not matched to a gene: 6. This CDR3 has 15 amino acids. This sequence originates from a human donor in good health (CMV status not recorded). Some clones in this sample may be carry-over from other donors' samples. The genes are TRBV18 and TRBJ1-5, with 7 nucleotides matching TRBD1. The specimen was PBMCs. CDR3: CASSPDRQGNQPQHF. The CDR3 DNA reads TGTGCCAGCTCACCTGATCGACAGGGTAATCAGCCCCAGCATTTT.